A single T cell receptor (beta chain) is shown here with its context. Its antigen remains unidentified. The sample holds no much larger clone one base away, and base qualities are not on file. This record comes from a study of blood T cell repertoires in COVID-19 (dated by TCRdb to the early 2020s). A note on the overall study: Collaborator samples came from the United States, Italy and Spain and covered acute and convalescent phases of COVID-19. HLA class I and class II types, where available, came from metadata supplied by the sample provider rather than from assay-based typing. The material from the prospective study consisted of cDNA or gDNA derived from T cells, B-cell-depleted T cells, or PBMCs. Deeply sampled blood TCRbeta repertoires from subjects exposed to, actively infected with, or recovered from COVID-19 were included in the dataset. A freely available public database, intended as a resource for researchers studying the immune response to SARS-CoV-2, is where the repertoires were released. The samples were drawn from two sources: the first 160 participants of the ongoing ImmuneRACE study, and 1,200 or so subjects contributed by 6 global collaborators. A de-identified subject ID, COVID-19 status, age in years and sex were almost always included in the sample metadata. Overall results and qualifications from the work: The quantity of clinical and demographic metadata differed by source and by participant and was supplied without curation.

The immunoSEQ Assay, a bias-controlled multiplex PCR, was used to amplify TCRbeta CDR3 regions from genomic DNA. Regarding the original processing steps: The number of nucleated cells in each sample was estimated from the amplification of reference gene primers within the assay. To quantify the absolute abundance of each unique TCRbeta CDR3 rearrangement, sequence reads were collapsed and filtered. For each sample, productive Simpson clonality was calculated as the square root of Simpson's diversity index over productive rearrangements. Not all clones reach the TCRdb copy of this immuneACCESS table, which keeps in-frame sequences only. Checked studies attribute under half of the gap to unresolved V genes and leave the rest unexplained. That table gives V, J and clone size, and the DNA gave D and trimming. This sample lists roughly 40,000 clones; over 70% were detected once. 25% to 30% of the sample belongs to the ten largest clones.

Collaborating institutions collected whole blood in K2EDTA tubes following their own protocols. For TCRbeta analysis, collaborator samples were shipped as frozen whole blood, as isolated PBMCs, or as DNA extracted from either sample type. Sequences MNHNY (CDR1) and SVGAGI (CDR2) are obtained from the germline V gene (reference sequence). Including cysteine and phenylalanine, the CDR3 has 20 amino acids. The only DNA kept is the CDR3, 60 bases in frame from the first base. After removal of 10 bases from V and 7 bases from J, the junction retains 30 bases not matched to a gene. This receptor was obtained from an older man with active or convalescent COVID-19. Here the chain combines TRBV6-6 and TRBJ1-2, and TRBD1 aligns with 10 junction nucleotides. Source material: peripheral blood. The DNA reads as follows: TGTGCCACCATTCGCGGGGCAGTCGCTCTACGCTCGACAGGGGGCGGTGGCTACACCTTC. This translates into CATIRGAVALRSTGGGGYTF.